The 27 T cell receptor beta chains presented below share a single source sample, sequenced in a study of neurological immune-mediated disorders. One entry per CDR3 protein results from TCRdb running MiXCR on the 5' RACE reads. The sample has almost 30,000 distinct CDR3 sequences, roughly an eighth seen once. Sequencing input: PBMCs. All receptors come from a woman aged 60-75 years in good health.

At least ten counts were recorded for this clonotype. The chain couples TRBV18 to TRBJ2-5, with 8 bases identical to TRBD1. Germline V CDR1 and CDR2: KGHSH, LQKENI. The V and J ends lost 3 bases and 4 bases, in that order; junction bases with no gene match: 13. The CDR3 sequence is 17 residues long. The CDR3 protein is CASSPSLAGGRRETQYF. The CDR3 nucleotides read TGTGCCAGCTCACCTAGCCTAGCAGGGGGCCGAAGAGAGACCCAGTACTTC. Together with reference TRBV18 and TRBJ2-5, the CDR3 gives the full variable domain: NAGVMQNPRHLVRRRGQEARLRCSPMKGHSHVYWYRQLPEEGLKFMVYLQKENIIDESGMPKERFSAEFPKEGPSILRIQQVVRGDSAAYFCASSPSLAGGRRETQYFGPGTRLLVL.

This clonotype occurred many times. V is TRBV7-2 and J is TRBJ1-2; D call uncertain. Germline V lookup: CDR1 SGHTA, CDR2 FQGNSA. This CDR3 spans 14 amino acids. V was shortened by 5 bases and J by 3 bases, with 13 bases between the two germline ends. The CDR3 DNA reads TGTGCCAGCAGCCGGGGTGGGGTCCACTATGGCTACACCTTC. As protein: CASSRGGVHYGYTF.

The table lists this clonotype with many counts. The chain joins TRBV5-1 to TRBJ2-3; 8 bases are shared with TRBD2. Germline V gene sequence: CDR1 SGHRS, CDR2 YFSETQ. The V and J ends lost 4 bases and 4 bases, in that order; junction bases with no gene match: 11. This CDR3 spans 16 amino acids. In DNA, the CDR3 is TGCGCCAGCAGCACCGGGACTAGTGGAACCGCAGATACGCAGTATTTT. Its protein is CASSTGTSGTADTQYF.

This clonotype was counted many times. The CDR3 DNA reads as TGTGCCAGCTTATCCGGGACAGGGCTCTACGAGCAGTACTTC. This encodes CASLSGTGLYEQYF. This chain uses TRBV28 with TRBJ2-7, with 9 bases lining up with TRBD1. V was pared by 8 bases and J by 3 bases, with 8 bases of the junction left unmatched. The CDR3 runs 14 residues. Germline values: CDR1 MDHEN, CDR2 SYDVKM.

This clonotype was picked up a small number of times. One base away lies a much larger clone, so this may be a sequencing read error. The chain combines TRBV20-1 with TRBJ2-3, with D tentatively TRBD1 or TRBD2 (5 bases each). From germline, CDR1 is DFQATT and CDR2 SNEGSKA (reference sequence). This CDR3 spans 15 amino acids. V lost 0 bases to trimming and J lost 9 bases, with 19 bases between them. In DNA form, the CDR3 reads TGCAGTGCTAGAGATCTTAATGAGGGGTTTTTAACGCAGTATTTT. Protein product: CSARDLNEGFLTQYF.

This clonotype was detected many times. The rearrangement uses TRBV15 and TRBJ1-1; 7 nucleotides align to TRBD1. This CDR3 comprises 12 residues. Germline assignment: CDR1 LNHNV and CDR2 YYDKDF (reference sequence). Losses at the gene ends were 5 bases for V and 4 bases for J; bases not matched to a gene: 1. CDR3 nucleotide sequence: TGTGCCACCAGCTACAGGGGCACTGAAGCTTTCTTT. This encodes CATSYRGTEAFF. Filled out from reference TRBV15 and TRBJ1-1, the complete variable domain reads DAMVIQNPRYQVTQFGKPVTLSCSQTLNHNVMYWYQQKSSQAPKLLFHYYDKDFNNEADTPDNFQSRRPNTSFCFLDIRSPGLGDTAMYLCATSYRGTEAFFGQGTRLTVV.

In its sample, this clonotype was seen many times. V gene TRBV12-3 or TRBV12-4 combines with J gene TRBJ1-6; D possibly corresponds to TRBD1 (5 bases). The CDR3 covers 14 residues. V lost 3 bases and J lost 6, with 9 bases in between. CDR3 nucleotides: TGTGCCAGCAGTTTCCGACAGCGTAATTCACCCCTCCACTTT. This codes for CASSFRQRNSPLHF.

This clonotype was detected many times. The chain combines TRBV5-1 with TRBJ1-1; TRBD1 aligns across 8 bases. After removal of 4 bases from V and 1 base from J, the junction contained 3 bases not matched to a gene. The CDR3 totals 14 residues. Germline values: CDR1 SGHRS, CDR2 YFSETQ. CDR3 bases: TGCGCCAGCAGCACCGGACAGGGGAACACTGAAGCTTTCTTT. This gives the protein CASSTGQGNTEAFF. Based on the CDR3 plus reference TRBV5-1 and TRBJ1-1, the full variable domain is KAGVTQTPRYLIKTRGQQVTLSCSPISGHRSVSWYQQTPGQGLQFLFEYFSETQRNKGNFPGRFSGRQFSNSRSEMNVSTLELGDSALYLCASSTGQGNTEAFFGQGTRLTVV.

This clonotype showed up many times. The rearrangement uses TRBV12-3 or TRBV12-4 and TRBJ1-6, with TRBD1 matching over 12 bases. CDR3 length: 15 amino acids. The trim removed 5 bases at V and 14 bases at J, leaving 10 bases unmatched. The CDR3, as DNA: TGTGCCAGCAGTCCCGGGACAGGGGGCGAGGATGCCCTCCACTTT. Translated, it gives CASSPGTGGEDALHF.

This clonotype was counted a single time. Relative to the germline gene, one junction end is altered; a read error may explain this. This chain joins TRBV3-1 and TRBJ1-6, with TRBD1 matching over 7 bases. CDR3 length: 14 residues. In germline, CDR1 is LGHDT, CDR2 YNNKEL (reference sequence). This CDR3 reads CSSSPGTDRSPLHF. CDR3 coding DNA: TGTTCCAGCAGCCCTGGGACAGATCGATCACCCCTCCACTTT.

The sample holds many counts of this clonotype. Written as DNA, the CDR3 is TGTGCCAGCAGCCGCTGGACGGGTTATGGCTACACCTTC. This sequence encodes CASSRWTGYGYTF. The V and J genes are TRBV7-6 and TRBJ1-2; no firm D call. The V end was cut by 5 bases, the J end by 5 bases, with 12 bases between. This CDR3 contains 13 residues. Per germline, CDR1 SGHVS and CDR2 FNYEAQ.

This clonotype was picked up many times. The V call is TRBV14, the J call TRBJ2-3; 9 bases match TRBD1. With V trimmed by 5 bases and J by 0 bases, 15 bases remained unmatched. Germline V CDR1 and CDR2: SGHDN, FVKESK. The CDR3 spans 19 residues. CDR3 nucleotide sequence: TGTGCCAGCAGCAAAGGACAGGGGACAGTTCGTTGGAGCACAGATACGCAGTATTTT. Protein: CASSKGQGTVRWSTDTQYF.

The chain is built from TRBV20-1 and TRBJ2-3; a possible D gene is TRBD2 (6 bases). The germline gives CDR1 DFQATT, CDR2 SNEGSKA (reference sequence). The CDR3 runs to 16 residues. CDR3 amino acids: CSAPRRNRGTKDTQYF. DNA of the CDR3: TGCAGCGCTCCCCGAAGAAACCGGGGGACCAAAGATACGCAGTATTTT.

This clonotype was observed a handful of times. V is TRBV6-1 and J is TRBJ2-7; D is unresolved. Trimming removed 7 bases at V and 2 bases at J, with 12 bases between. The CDR3 runs 13 residues. Germline loops: CDR1 MNHNS, CDR2 SASEGT. CDR3 DNA: TGTGCCAGCAATTCCGATTTCGCCTACGAGCAGTACTTC. As protein: CASNSDFAYEQYF.

This clonotype was counted ten times or more. J is TRBJ2-1 and V is TRBV4-3; no reliable D call. Germline V gives CDR1 LGHNA, CDR2 YSLEER. The CDR3 totals 11 residues. V was pared by 1 base and J by 7 bases, with 2 bases between. CDR3 DNA: TGCGCCAGCAGCCAAGGGAATGAGCAGTTCTTC. Protein sequence: CASSQGNEQFF.

This clonotype is medium-sized (0.01 to 0.1%) by share. The CDR3 region is CASSEGAPDGYTF. CDR3 nucleotide sequence: TGTGCCAGCAGTGAGGGGGCCCCGGATGGCTACACCTTC. The chain uses TRBV25-1 and TRBJ1-2; weak D call: TRBD1 (6 bases). V lost 3 bases to trimming and J lost 6 bases, with 11 bases between them. Per the germline V gene, CDR1 is MGHDK and CDR2 is SYGVNS. The CDR3 is 13 residues long.

Many counts were recorded for this clonotype. J is TRBJ2-1 and V is TRBV5-1, with D possibly matching TRBD2 (5 bases). Looked up from germline, CDR1 is SGHRS and CDR2 is YFSETQ. With 3 bases removed from V and 2 bases from J, the gap between germline ends came to 6 bases. This CDR3 has 13 residues. The CDR3 DNA reads as TGCGCCAGCAGCTGGACTGCCTACAATGAGCAGTTCTTC. The encoded protein is CASSWTAYNEQFF.

This clonotype was found many times. This chain uses TRBV9 with TRBJ1-6; a possible D gene is TRBD1 (5 bases). V was shortened by 0 bases and J by 7 bases, with 14 bases between the two germline ends. The CDR3 totals 16 residues. From germline, CDR1 is SGDLS and CDR2 YYNGEE. For the CDR3, the DNA is TGTGCCAGCAGCGTAGCTACGGGACTACCAAATTCACCCCTCCACTTT. Translating gives CASSVATGLPNSPLHF. Using reference TRBV9 and TRBJ1-6 for the parts outside the CDR3, the full variable domain is DSGVTQTPKHLITATGQRVTLRCSPRSGDLSVYWYQQSLDQGLQFLIQYYNGEERAKGNILERFSAQQFPDLHSELNLSSLELGDSALYFCASSVATGLPNSPLHFGNGTRLTVT.

This clonotype was picked up many times. This chain uses TRBV20-1 with TRBJ1-6; D gene unclear. This CDR3 has 15 amino acids. V was shortened by 3 bases and J by 3 bases, with 12 bases between the two germline ends. Per germline, CDR1 DFQATT and CDR2 SNEGSKA (reference sequence). The CDR3 DNA reads TGCAGTGCTAGCATAGGGTCGGACTATAATTCACCCCTCCACTTT. This encodes CSASIGSDYNSPLHF.

This clonotype was recorded at least ten times. This chain connects TRBV29-1 to TRBJ1-1; tentative D call: TRBD1 (6 bases). This CDR3 comprises 12 residues. Trimming removed 8 bases from V and 3 bases from J, with 13 bases in between. Germline V gives CDR1 SQVTM, CDR2 ANQGSEA. CDR3 sequence (DNA): TGCAGCTTTGGACAGAGGGACACTGAAGCTTTCTTT. Its translation: CSFGQRDTEAFF.

This clonotype was found many times. J is TRBJ1-4 and V is TRBV20-1; D gene unclear. Germline V gene sequence: CDR1 DFQATT, CDR2 SNEGSKA (reference sequence). With 0 bases removed from V and 0 bases from J, the gap between germline ends came to 8 bases. The CDR3 consists of 15 residues. The CDR3 is CSARDALATNEKLFF. CDR3 bases: TGCAGTGCTAGAGACGCCCTTGCAACTAATGAAAAACTGTTTTTT.

At least ten counts were recorded for this clonotype. The chain combines TRBV5-6 with TRBJ1-1; a possible D gene is TRBD1 (6 bases). The CDR3 is 13 residues long. Germline V gene lookup returns CDR1 SGHDT and CDR2 YYEEEE. Trimming left V 6 bases short and J 6 bases short, with 15 bases between. The CDR3 protein is CASTPGGGAEAFF. The DNA for the CDR3 is TGTGCCAGCACCCCCGGGGGGGGCGCTGAAGCTTTCTTT. The variable domain in full, with the rest retrieved from reference TRBV5-6 and TRBJ1-1, is DAGVTQSPTHLIKTRGQQVTLRCSPKSGHDTVSWYQQALGQGPQFIFQYYEEEERQRGNFPDRFSGHQFPNYSSELNVNALLLGDSALYLCASTPGGGAEAFFGQGTRLTVV.

This clonotype has a count of ten or more. The CDR3 region has the DNA TGTGCCATCAGTCCACAGGGGGCTGGTCAGCCCCAGCATTTT. This gives the protein CAISPQGAGQPQHF. The chain employs TRBV10-3 and TRBJ1-5; TRBD1 matches at 9 bases. Trimming at V came to 5 bases and at J to 6 bases, leaving 5 bases not matched to a gene. Germline-derived CDR1 and CDR2 are ENHRY and SYGVKD. The length of the CDR3 is 14 residues.

This clonotype was counted at least ten times. V gene TRBV25-1 combines with J gene TRBJ1-2; D is unclear. The CDR3 is made up of 14 amino acids. Germline CDR1 MGHDK, CDR2 SYGVNS. Trimming removed 2 bases from V and 0 bases from J, with 7 bases in between. This chain's CDR3 is CASSEGWANYGYTF. CDR3 DNA sequence: TGTGCCAGCAGTGAAGGGTGGGCTAACTATGGCTACACCTTC.

This clonotype was counted ten times or more. The chain uses TRBV15 and TRBJ2-5, with 7 nucleotides matching TRBD1. Germline V gives CDR1 LNHNV, CDR2 YYDKDF (reference sequence). The CDR3 extends over 15 amino acids. With 4 bases clipped from V and 5 bases from J, the junction kept 10 bases outside the gene matches. The CDR3 sequence: CATSTRQGEVETQYF. CDR3 in DNA: TGTGCCACCAGCACGAGACAGGGAGAGGTGGAGACCCAGTACTTC.

The table lists this clonotype with many counts. The chain has TRBV7-3 and TRBJ2-1; a weak D match, TRBD2 (5 bases). CDR1 and CDR2 (germline): SGHTA, FQGTGA. CDR3 size: 13 residues. The germline V and J ends were trimmed by 4 bases and 15 bases, with 19 bases remaining between them. CDR3 nucleotides: TGTGCCAGCAGCTCCCGTGGGAGTGGGCGAGTGTTCTTC. It is translated as CASSSRGSGRVFF.

In this sample, this clonotype turned up many times. V and J are TRBV5-1 and TRBJ2-3; 8 nucleotides agree with TRBD2. From germline, CDR1 is SGHRS and CDR2 YFSETQ. The J segment lost 3 bases and the V segment lost 7 bases, leaving 7 bases of the junction unmatched. The CDR3 consists of 14 residues. The DNA for the CDR3 is TGCGCCAGCGGAACCGGGACTAGAACAGATACGCAGTATTTT. Translating gives CASGTGTRTDTQYF.